A selection of T cell receptor beta chains follows, all from one sample in a study of blood T cells in healthy people across ages. TCRdb re-called the 5' RACE reads through MiXCR, storing one row per CDR3 protein. The sample consists of about 700,000 distinct CDR3 sequences, less than 40% of them appearing once. Sample: blood. These receptors were collected from a woman at least 80 years old in good health. Both conserved end residues are part of each CDR3.

J gene: TRBJ1-2
V gene: TRBV6-1
CDR3 protein: CASNNLPGRYGYTF

J gene: TRBJ2-5
V gene: TRBV5-1
CDR3 protein: CASSPLQGGPRMYGQYF

J gene: TRBJ2-1
V gene: TRBV5-1
CDR3 protein: CASSLNTGGSSEQFF

J gene: TRBJ2-2
V gene: TRBV20-1
CDR3 protein: CSARDTNTGELFF

J gene: TRBJ2-1
V gene: TRBV20-1
CDR3 protein: CSARDSGLAGEPEQFF

J gene: TRBJ2-2
V gene: TRBV20-1
CDR3 protein: CSARDPSGGASPFF

J gene: TRBJ2-7
V gene: TRBV27
CDR3 protein: CASSPLAGEQYF

J gene: TRBJ1-6
V gene: TRBV7-2
CDR3 protein: CASSLEGLGNSPLHF

J gene: TRBJ1-2
V gene: TRBV28
CDR3 protein: CACRRFRQNYGYTF

J gene: TRBJ2-5
V gene: TRBV5-1
CDR3 protein: CASKRTGGAETQYF

J gene: TRBJ2-3
V gene: TRBV7-3
CDR3 protein: CASSLIGGGTQYF

J gene: TRBJ2-1
V gene: TRBV25-1
CDR3 protein: CATGGGRTILYSYNEQFF

J gene: TRBJ2-4
V gene: TRBV11-2
CDR3 protein: CASSPDLAKNIQYF

J gene: TRBJ1-5
V gene: TRBV18
CDR3 protein: CASSPGTGWQPQHF

J gene: TRBJ2-1
V gene: TRBV7-8
CDR3 protein: CASSTPRDLYNEQFF

J gene: TRBJ1-1
V gene: TRBV6-1
CDR3 protein: CASSEIRGQTNTEAFF

J gene: TRBJ2-5
V gene: TRBV7-9
CDR3 protein: CASSSSEQGKETQYF

J gene: TRBJ1-1
V gene: TRBV10-3
CDR3 protein: CAISEPDRADTEAFF

J gene: TRBJ2-1
V gene: TRBV29-1
CDR3 protein: CSAETRPNERFF

J gene: TRBJ1-5
V gene: TRBV4-1
CDR3 protein: CASSHDSQGARGNQPQHF

J gene: .
V gene: TRBV5-1
CDR3 protein: CASSVLLGLSYEQYF

J gene: TRBJ1-2
V gene: TRBV5-1
CDR3 protein: CASSLDRATSGTGGSYTF

J gene: TRBJ1-2
V gene: TRBV7-2
CDR3 protein: CASSLRGVSGSRYTF

J gene: TRBJ2-1
V gene: TRBV12-3/TRBV12-4
CDR3 protein: CASSPGQNEQFF

J gene: TRBJ2-3
V gene: TRBV5-1
CDR3 protein: CASSLTGGATDTQYF